This TCR beta chain was profiled in a study of cytomegalovirus exposure and HLA in healthy donors. Study results and limitations: Presence/absence analyses supposed approximately even sequencing depth among donors. The study recorded 160 or so TCR beta chains that were cytomegalovirus-associated. In a later analysis, V- and J-gene trimming of beta chains associated with a DCLRE1C missense variant, replicated independently.

As for this clone: Its cognate antigen is unknown.

Primers: 60 Vbeta forward and 13 Jbeta reverse. Per the study methods: As a later analysis found, there were 60 million to 90 million unique TCR beta chains, of which around 9.9 million were shared. The protocol was immunoSEQ multiplex PCR, while the TCRdb copy is restricted to in-frame clones and leaves out a portion. Clonal size and the V and J genes are those of that table, whereas D and trimming came from the DNA. In the table there are about 220,000 clones, roughly 85% of which are singletons. The V and J ends lost 0 bases and 8 bases, in that order; junction bases with no gene match: 4. CDR3 size: 14 residues. Germline V gene data show CDR1 as SGHDT and CDR2 as YYEEEE.

The TCR comes from a male donor in good health and CMV-seronegative. Sequences were obtained from PBMCs. This chain joins TRBV5-6 and TRBJ2-2, with 7 bases identical to TRBD2. The DNA for the CDR3 is TGTGCCAGCAGCTTGGCCGGGGGGTCTGGGGAGCTGTTTTTT. This encodes CASSLAGGSGELFF.